Listed below are T cell receptor beta chains from one sample, sequenced in a study of radiation and T cells in renal cell carcinoma. TCRdb's table, derived via immunoSEQ multiplex PCR, lists solely in-frame clones and lacks some. The sample holds over 120,000 clones; 80% to 90% are singletons and the top ten take under 20%. The material was blood, obtained from a patient whose treatment included radiotherapy and nephrectomy. The receptors originated from a woman aged 45 to 65 with renal cell carcinoma. Each CDR3 is given with its conserved first and last residue.

>TRBV9|TRBJ1-6
CASSVELEDSPLHF
>TRBV25-1|TRBJ2-7
CASKSYGYEQYF
>TRBV4-1|TRBJ1-4
CASSQVGYEKLFF
>TRBV19|TRBJ1-2
CASSMDWGSYGYTF
>TRBV7-2|TRBJ2-2
CASTPGQLNTGELFF
>TRBV7-9|TRBJ2-3
CASSRLAGSLDTQYF
>TRBV7-6|TRBJ2-7
CASSSRRTSGYEQYF
>TRBV5-4|TRBJ2-7
CASGDSGRGSYEQYF
>TRBV6-5|TRBJ2-1
CASTKSGSSYNEQFF
>TRBV5-1|TRBJ2-1
CASSPRGATYNEQFF
>TRBV7-3|TRBJ2-7
CASSHAGGGYEQYF
>TRBV6-6|TRBJ2-3
CASSPNTGQGTDTQYF
>TRBV6-5|TRBJ2-1
CASRSTGTSINEQFF
>TRBV18|TRBJ2-1
CASSPLASGSWYNEQFF
>TRBV27|TRBJ1-5
CASRTGSVGNQPQHF
>TRBV30|TRBJ1-6
CAWKTGSSYNSPLHF
>TRBV5-1|TRBJ1-3
CASSFGVKENTIYF
>TRBV2|TRBJ2-1
CASRRGGTGRLESYNEQFF
>TRBV23-1|TRBJ2-1
CASSQGHDTQSSYNEQFF
>TRBV11-1|TRBJ2-3
CASSLEVPDTQYF
>TRBV7-2|TRBJ2-7
CASSLVWTDEQYF
>TRBV5-1|TRBJ2-7
CASSLAGRGYEQYF
>TRBV5-6|TRBJ2-2
CASTLDRGGTGELFF
>TRBV4-3|TRBJ2-3
CASSQDYSTDTQYF
>TRBV7-8|TRBJ1-2
CASSLVPGYGYTF
>TRBV2|TRBJ1-1
CASGLETRHTEAFF
>TRBV5-4|TRBJ2-3
CASSFLQTGNTDTQYF
>TRBV9|TRBJ1-2
CASSPRTDYGYTF
>TRBV4-2|TRBJ1-2
CASSQDAGHVRGYTF
>TRBV7-2|TRBJ1-5
CASSQLGMDQPQHF
>TRBV21-1|TRBJ1-4
CASSQYLDRGNEKLFF
>TRBV6-5|TRBJ1-3
CASRRTEDSGNTIYF
>TRBV5-6|TRBJ2-3
CASSPRQGDTQYF
>TRBV11-3|TRBJ2-1
CASSLGVQGLYEQFF
>TRBV2|TRBJ2-5
CASRNRPRDGETQYF
>TRBV7-2|TRBJ1-1
CASSPQGRTNTEAFF
>TRBV7-2|TRBJ2-3
CASTSGAGVVDTQYF
>TRBV14|TRBJ2-7
CASSQAGGYRYEQYF
>TRBV7-2|TRBJ1-1
CASSLDRGNEAFF
>TRBV10-1|TRBJ2-1
CASSDGLTGNEQFF
>TRBV4-2|TRBJ1-2
CASSQVTTAIYGYTF